Included here is one T cell receptor beta chain sequence, with context. Its specificity is not known. This sample is drawn from a study of vaccination and CD4 T cells after COVID-19. Study-wide background: Testing by nasal swab PCR showed convalescent patients to be SARS-CoV-2 positive; roughly ten were mild and one was severe.

Overall study results and limits: From a median of roughly 21 to 38, SARS-CoV-2-reactive clonotypes increased, though not significantly.

The treatment here: approximately nine-day PBMC culture with coronavirus spike peptide pools or control peptides (ViraFEST assay). ViraFEST grew antigen-specific T cells using peptide pools, then sequenced TCRs. The CDR3 extends over 16 amino acids. With 2 bases removed from V and 0 bases from J, the gap between germline ends came to 11 bases. CDR1 and CDR2 from the germline V gene are SGHRS and YFSETQ. Oncomine TCR Beta short-read sequencing was applied to DNA from cultured CD4+ T cells. Once CD4+ T cells had been cultured, genomic DNA was extracted from them. Using its own MiXCR run on the PCR reads, TCRdb lists one record per CDR3 protein. Among about 8,800 distinct CDR3 sequences, 45% to 60% were seen once, and the ten largest hold under 10%.

This sequence originates from a human donor who had recovered from COVID-19. The V gene is TRBV5-1, the J gene TRBJ2-2; no clear D. The specimen sequenced was CD4+ T cells from blood, cultured in vitro. CDR3 nucleotide sequence: TGCGCCAGCAGCTTCTCTTTCGGTTCGAACACCGGGGAGCTGTTTTTT. It encodes CASSFSFGSNTGELFF.